This TCR beta chain was identified in a study of cytomegalovirus exposure and HLA in healthy donors (dated by TCRdb to 2015 to 2018). Study-level background: The 700 or so repertoires of the first cohort and the roughly 120 validation repertoires were produced on the same platform, according to a later analysis. To predict cytomegalovirus infection status, the study brought together high-throughput TCR immunosequencing, statistical association of individual TCRs with disease status, and machine learning. Along with the approximately 670-subject first cohort, a separate validation cohort of over a hundred different subjects was used. The study was designed to test whether signatures of past pathogen exposure could be identified by cataloging public T cell receptors. General conclusions and limits of the study: A later analysis found that TCRs clustered in the first cohort also tended to co-occur in the roughly 120 validation repertoires, with 90% to 95% of cluster scores above 0. In vitro tests confirmed that a few of the cytomegalovirus-associated TCR beta chains recognize cytomegalovirus antigens. The authors suggested that the approach could potentially be generalized to other disease states and immunological phenotypes. A later analysis lacked HLA typing for the validation cohort, so it scored co-occurrence in that cohort across all 130 or so repertoires. In both the original and validation cohorts, the classifier was reported to diagnose cytomegalovirus status with high specificity and sensitivity. Most TCR sequences were observed very rarely across donors, whereas some public TCRs were present in many individuals. A total of roughly 160 TCR beta chains were listed by the study as associated with cytomegalovirus.

About this clone: No cognate antigen has been identified for it. Base qualities are not recorded, but no much larger clone differs from it by a single base.

The donors belonged to the validation cohort of around 110 subjects, which was separate from the roughly 700-subject first cohort. The library came from the immunoSEQ multiplex PCR assay. Regarding the original processing steps: A statistical classification framework was built to diagnose cytomegalovirus status from the catalog of TCR beta chain sequences. TCRdb stores this immuneACCESS table with in-frame sequences only. Part of the clones is absent; in the studies checked, under half of the shortfall reflects unresolved V genes, and no reason is known for the rest. V and J calls and clone size are those listed in that table; D and trimming were worked out from the DNA. A total of fewer than 200,000 clones appear in this sample, approximately 81% of them only once. The ten largest clones capture approximately 15% of the sample. The receptor was derived from a man aged 18 to 29 in good health and CMV-seropositive. What was sequenced was PBMCs.

Here the CDR3 is given as CASSLKRWGTKSYNEQFF. The sequenced DNA: TGTGCCAGCAGTCTCAAAAGGTGGGGGACAAAGTCTTACAATGAGCAGTTCTTC. The chain joins TRBV28 to TRBJ2-1, and TRBD1 may be the D gene, going by 6 matching bases. At the junction V is shortened by 5 bases and J by 4 bases, with 24 bases in between. CDR1 MDHEN and CDR2 SYDVKM were looked up in the germline V gene. The CDR3 sequence holds 18 residues, the cysteine and phenylalanine included. CDR3 DNA is the only sequence kept; it has 54 bases, read in frame from the first base. Outside the CDR3, residues come from the reference TRBV28 and TRBJ2-1 proteins, so the full variable domain is: DVKVTQSSRYLVKRTGEKVFLECVQDMDHENMFWYRQDPGLGLRLIYFSYDVKMKEKGDIPEGYSVSREKKERFSLILESASTNQTSMYLCASSLKRWGTKSYNEQFFGPGTRLTVL.